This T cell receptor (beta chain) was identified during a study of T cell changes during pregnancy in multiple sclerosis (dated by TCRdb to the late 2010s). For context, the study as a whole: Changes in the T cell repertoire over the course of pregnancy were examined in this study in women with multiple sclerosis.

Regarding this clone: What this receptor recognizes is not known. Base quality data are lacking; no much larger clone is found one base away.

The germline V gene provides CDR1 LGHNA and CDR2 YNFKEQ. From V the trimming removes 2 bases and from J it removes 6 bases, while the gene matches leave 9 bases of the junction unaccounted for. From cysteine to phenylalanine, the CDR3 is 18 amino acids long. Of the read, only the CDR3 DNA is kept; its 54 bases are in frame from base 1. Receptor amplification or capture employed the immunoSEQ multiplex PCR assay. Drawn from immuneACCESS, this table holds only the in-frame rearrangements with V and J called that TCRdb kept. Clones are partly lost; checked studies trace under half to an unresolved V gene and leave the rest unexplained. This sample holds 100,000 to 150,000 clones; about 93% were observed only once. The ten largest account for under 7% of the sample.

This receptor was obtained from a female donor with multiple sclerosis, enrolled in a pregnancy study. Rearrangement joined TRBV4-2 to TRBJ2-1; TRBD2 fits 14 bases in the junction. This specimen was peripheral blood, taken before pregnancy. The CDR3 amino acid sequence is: CASSQRTATSGGANEQFF. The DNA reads TGTGCCAGCAGCCAAAGGACTGCGACTAGCGGGGGGGCCAATGAGCAGTTCTTC.